These 14 T cell receptor beta chains originate from one sample sequenced in a study of graft-versus-host responses after intestinal transplantation. TCRdb's table, derived via immunoSEQ multiplex PCR, lists solely in-frame clones and lacks some. The sample lists about 88,000 clones; about 91% were seen once. Antigens of these TCRs are unknown. Sample: unstimulated CD4+ T cells sorted from spleen or lymph node cells, taken before transplant. The receptor source for this set is a human donor who was the organ donor for an intestinal transplant.

This clone showed up just a few times. The CDR3 is CASSLSQYGYTF. Written as DNA, the CDR3 is TGTGCCAGCAGCTTATCCCAATATGGCTACACCTTC. The chain carries TRBV7-9 and TRBJ1-2; D is unclear. This CDR3 comprises 12 residues. Germline loops: CDR1 SEHNR, CDR2 FQNEAQ (reference sequence). V dropped 2 bases and J dropped 5 bases, with 6 bases sitting between them.

The chain carries TRBV5-1 and TRBJ2-7, with 9 positions matching TRBD1. The CDR3 has 14 residues. V dropped 5 bases and J dropped 0; count of bases not matched to a gene: 3. Germline V gene sequence: CDR1 SGHRS, CDR2 YFSETQ. CDR3 protein: CASSKGQGSYEQYF. CDR3 nucleotides: TGCGCCAGCAGTAAGGGACAGGGCTCCTACGAGCAGTACTTC.

The V and J genes are TRBV15 and TRBJ1-1; a possible D gene is TRBD1 (5 bases). The CDR3 is made up of 13 amino acids. Germline V gene lookup returns CDR1 LNHNV and CDR2 YYDKDF (reference sequence). The V and J ends lost 6 bases and 4 bases respectively, with 12 bases between them. CDR3 bases: TGTGCCACCAGGTTTGCGGGGGGCACTGAAGCTTTCTTT. It encodes CATRFAGGTEAFF.

This clone was seen a single time. The CDR3 loop is CASRQSYNEQFF. In DNA form, the CDR3 reads TGTGCCAGCAGACAATCCTACAATGAGCAGTTCTTC. The J gene is TRBJ2-1, the V gene TRBV7-8, with unresolved D. The ends were cut back, 6 bases at V and 1 base at J, with 4 bases in the middle. Germline V lookup: CDR1 SGHVS, CDR2 FQNEAQ. CDR3 length: 12 residues.

This chain links TRBV2 with TRBJ2-7; TRBD2 aligns across 7 bases. With V trimmed by 3 bases and J by 1 base, 9 bases remained unmatched. Germline CDR1 is SNHLY and CDR2 is FYNNEI. CDR3 size: 16 residues. The CDR3 DNA reads as TGTGCCAGCAGTGATACCGGGACTACACCATCCTACGAGCAGTACTTC. Its translation is CASSDTGTTPSYEQYF.

This chain uses TRBV19 with TRBJ2-2, with a weak D call TRBD2 (7 bases). V dropped 2 bases and J dropped 3 bases, with 16 bases sitting between them. Germline values: CDR1 LNHDA, CDR2 SQIVND (reference sequence). The CDR3 runs 17 residues. The CDR3 region has the DNA TGTGCCAGTAGTATAATTTTCGGGGGGCAGTACACCGGGGAGCTGTTTTTT. Protein product: CASSIIFGGQYTGELFF.

This clone was seen a few times. V usage is TRBV19 and J usage is TRBJ2-7; D uncertain. The V end was cut by 3 bases, the J end by 3 bases, with 15 bases between. Germline lookup yields CDR1 LNHDA and CDR2 SQIVND (reference sequence). CDR3 length: 15 amino acids. The CDR3 DNA reads TGTGCCAGTAGTATTTCGACCATTGAGGTCTACGAGCAGTACTTC. It translates to CASSISTIEVYEQYF.

This chain links TRBV30 with TRBJ1-1; TRBD1 might be the D (6 bases). Germline V gene data show CDR1 as GTSNPN and CDR2 as SVGIG (reference sequence). This CDR3 has 16 amino acids. Between the trimmed V and J ends, which lost 0 bases and 6 bases, there was a span of 20 bases. The CDR3 region is CAWSVLEGGRGAEAFF. DNA of the CDR3: TGTGCCTGGAGTGTACTAGAGGGGGGGCGCGGCGCTGAAGCTTTCTTT.

A few counts support this clone. The DNA for the CDR3 is TGTGCCTGGGGGGACAGGGGCACAGGTGAGCAGTTCTTC. Its translation is CAWGDRGTGEQFF. The gene calls are TRBV30 and TRBJ2-1; the match to TRBD1 covers 10 bases. Unmatched junction bases numbered 7, after V lost 5 bases and J lost 9 bases. This CDR3 is built from 13 residues. The germline V gene encodes CDR1 GTSNPN and CDR2 SVGIG (reference sequence).

V and J are TRBV30 and TRBJ2-2, with 7 bases aligning to TRBD2. V shed 2 bases and J 5 bases; nucleotides not matched to a gene: 8. CDR1 GTSNPN and CDR2 SVGIG come from the germline V gene (reference sequence). This CDR3 contains 15 residues. CDR3 in amino acids: CAWSRRREGTGELFF. The CDR3, as DNA: TGTGCCTGGAGTAGGCGCAGGGAGGGGACCGGGGAGCTGTTTTTT.

This rearrangement joins TRBV5-1 to TRBJ1-5; 7 positions agree with TRBD1. V dropped 5 bases and J dropped 1; count of bases not matched to a gene: 21. CDR1 is SGHRS, CDR2 YFSETQ, per germline. The length of the CDR3 is 20 residues. CDR3 loop: CASSPNAGTESIWSNQPQHF. CDR3 nucleotides: TGCGCCAGCAGTCCTAATGCCGGGACAGAAAGTATTTGGAGCAATCAGCCCCAGCATTTT.

The V gene is TRBV29-1, the J gene TRBJ2-3; 14 bases are a match to TRBD2. Germline V gene lookup returns CDR1 SQVTM and CDR2 ANQGSEA. The CDR3 runs to 16 residues. Germline trimming cut 2 bases from V and 5 bases from J; bases unmatched to any gene: 6. The CDR3 sequence: CSVELSGLAGGDTQYF. CDR3 in DNA: TGCAGCGTTGAATTGTCCGGACTAGCGGGAGGAGATACGCAGTATTTT.

The chain recombines TRBV5-1 with TRBJ1-3; a possible D gene is TRBD1 (6 bases). Germline V gene data show CDR1 as SGHRS and CDR2 as YFSETQ. The CDR3 runs 16 residues. V lost 4 bases and J lost 0, with 14 bases in between. CDR3 coding DNA: TGCGCCAGCAGCCGAACGGACAGTAGCTCTGGAAACACCATATATTTT. This translates into CASSRTDSSSGNTIYF.

The chain's CDR3 is CASREGPTYEQYF. The CDR3 DNA follows: TGTGCCAGCAGGGAGGGACCGACCTACGAGCAGTACTTC. The chain joins TRBV6-1 to TRBJ2-7, with D tentatively TRBD2 (6 bases). CDR1 MNHNS and CDR2 SASEGT come from the germline V gene. The CDR3 has 13 amino acids. Trimming shortened V by 6 bases and J by 2 bases, and 11 bases separated the two germline ends.